The following is a TCR beta chain sequence with its context. Its antigen remains unknown. This sample was taken from a study of cytotoxic CD8 clonotypes in ibrutinib-treated CLL. Looking at the study overall: The sample average was about 240,000 productive templates and approximately 94,000 productive rearrangements.

The study, taken as a whole, reports: Against age-matched healthy donors, baseline clonality ran higher and tracked circulating CD8+ T-cell counts.

Targeted sequencing depth ranged from 1 in 200,000 to 1 in 1 million T cells. Libraries were prepared by immunoSEQ multiplex PCR; TCRdb keeps only in-frame clonotypes and omits some of them. The data show around 150,000 clones, with 70% to 90% seen just once and about 2.9% held by the top ten. The CDR3 totals 18 residues. Germline assignment: CDR1 LNHDA and CDR2 SQIVND (reference sequence). Between the trimmed V and J ends, which lost 4 bases and 5 bases, there was a span of 24 bases. This TCR came from a human donor with chronic lymphocytic leukemia. The V gene is TRBV19, the J gene TRBJ2-1; D unresolved. The source material was PBMCs, sampled at disease progression, from a patient treated with ibrutinib. CDR3: CASSTTRDSWVVNNEQFF. In nucleotides, the CDR3 is TGTGCCAGTAGTACCACCCGCGACTCTTGGGTTGTGAACAATGAGCAGTTCTTC.